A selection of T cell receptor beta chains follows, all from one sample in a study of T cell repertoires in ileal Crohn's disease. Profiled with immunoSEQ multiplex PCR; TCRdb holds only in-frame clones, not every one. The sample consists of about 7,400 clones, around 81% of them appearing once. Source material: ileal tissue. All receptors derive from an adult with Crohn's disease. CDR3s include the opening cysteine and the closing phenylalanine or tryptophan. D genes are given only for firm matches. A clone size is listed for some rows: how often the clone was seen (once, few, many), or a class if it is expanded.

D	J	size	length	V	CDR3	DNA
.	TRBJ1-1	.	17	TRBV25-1	CASSPPRGGVMNTEAFF	TGTGCCAGCAGTCCACCGCGTGGAGGGGTGATGAACACTGAAGCTTTCTTT
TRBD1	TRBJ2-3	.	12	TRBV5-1	CASRTGADTQYF	TGCGCCAGCAGGACAGGGGCAGATACGCAGTATTTT
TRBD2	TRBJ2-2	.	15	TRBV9	CASSVDAGGAGELFF	TGTGCCAGCAGCGTAGACGCGGGAGGTGCCGGGGAGCTGTTTTTT
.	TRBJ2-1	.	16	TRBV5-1	CASSLVVGEIHNEQFF	TGCGCCAGCAGCTTGGTTGTGGGAGAAATCCACAATGAGCAGTTCTTC
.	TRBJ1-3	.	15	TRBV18	CASSPPSGAGNTIYF	TGTGCCAGCTCACCACCGTCAGGGGCCGGAAACACCATATATTTT
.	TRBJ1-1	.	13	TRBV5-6	CASSSVLNTEAFF	TGTGCCAGCAGCTCAGTTTTGAACACTGAAGCTTTCTTT
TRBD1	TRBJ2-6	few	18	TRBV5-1	CASSLSQQGAPGANVLTF	TGCGCCAGCAGCTTGTCCCAACAGGGGGCGCCTGGGGCCAACGTCCTGACTTTC
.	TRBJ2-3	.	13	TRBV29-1	CSVRGGRPDTQYF	TGCAGCGTTCGGGGTGGGCGGCCAGATACGCAGTATTTT
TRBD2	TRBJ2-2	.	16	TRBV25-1	CASSERVAGGIGELFF	TGTGCCAGCAGTGAAAGGGTAGCGGGAGGGATCGGGGAGCTGTTTTTT
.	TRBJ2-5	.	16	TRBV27	CASSLSLPGHWETQYF	TGTGCCAGCAGTTTATCGTTACCAGGGCATTGGGAGACCCAGTACTTC
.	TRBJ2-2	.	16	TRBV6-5	CASSSPGTFNTGELFF	TGTGCCAGCAGTTCCCCCGGGACTTTTAACACCGGGGAGCTGTTTTTT
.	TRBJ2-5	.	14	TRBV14	CASSPRQIQGTQYF	TGTGCCAGCAGCCCCCGACAGATTCAAGGGACCCAGTACTTC
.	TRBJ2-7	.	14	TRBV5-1	CASSPGGESYEQYF	TGCGCCAGCAGCCCGGGCGGGGAATCCTACGAGCAGTACTTC
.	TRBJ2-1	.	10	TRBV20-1	CSARGSEQFF	TGCAGTGCCCGGGGGAGTGAGCAGTTCTTC
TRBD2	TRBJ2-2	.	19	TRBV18	CASSPLRTSGSFGTGELFF	TGTGCCAGCTCACCACTGAGGACTAGCGGGAGTTTCGGCACCGGGGAGCTGTTTTTT
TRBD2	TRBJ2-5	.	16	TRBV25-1	CASSESAGVEQETQYF	TGTGCCAGCAGTGAATCCGCGGGAGTTGAACAAGAGACCCAGTACTTC
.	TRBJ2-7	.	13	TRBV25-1	CASRGGGPMEQYF	TGTGCCAGCAGAGGGGGGGGGCCTATGGAGCAGTACTTC
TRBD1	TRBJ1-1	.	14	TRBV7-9	CASSRTGGSGEAFF	TGTGCCAGCAGCAGAACAGGGGGCTCCGGGGAAGCTTTCTTT
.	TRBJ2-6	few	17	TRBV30	CAWSTGESYSGANVLTF	TGTGCCTGGAGTACAGGCGAATCCTACTCTGGGGCCAACGTCCTGACTTTC
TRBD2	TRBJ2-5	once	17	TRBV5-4	CASSDPPRTSGRETQYF	TGTGCCAGCAGCGACCCCCCCAGGACTAGCGGGAGGGAGACCCAGTACTTC
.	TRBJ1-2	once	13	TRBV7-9	CASSLMQGGGYTF	TGTGCCAGCAGCTTAATGCAGGGAGGAGGCTACACCTTC
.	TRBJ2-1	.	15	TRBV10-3	CAISESRVKDHEQFF	TGTGCCATCAGTGAGTCGAGGGTCAAGGACCATGAGCAGTTCTTC